Following are 10 T cell receptor beta chains from one sample sequenced in a study of blood T cell repertoires in COVID-19. TCRdb keeps only in-frame clones here, not all; method: immunoSEQ multiplex PCR. The sample lists 200,000 to 250,000 clones, 80% to 90% occurring once. The source material was PBMCs or T cells enriched from blood (not recorded which). The receptors here all came from a woman aged 50 to 65 with acute COVID-19.

Turning to this clone: This sample includes further DNA sequences coding for the same CDR3. V and J are TRBV5-5 and TRBJ1-1; a possible D gene is TRBD1 (5 bases). CDR3 length: 15 amino acids. The germline CDR1 and CDR2 sequences are SGHKS and YYEKEE (reference sequence). Trimming removed 4 bases from V and 4 bases from J, with 17 bases in between. The CDR3 nucleotides read TGTGCCAGCAGCCACCCCCCCGGGCAGGGCACTGAAGCTTTCTTT. Amino acids: CASSHPPGQGTEAFF.

In the case of this clone: This CDR3 is also generated by other DNA sequences in the sample. CDR3 sequence: CASSLAGGTDTQYF. CDR3 nucleotide sequence: TGTGCCAGCAGCTTAGCGGGGGGGACAGATACGCAGTATTTT. The chain joins TRBV7-2 to TRBJ2-3, with 7 bases lining up with TRBD2. The length of the CDR3 is 14 residues. In germline, CDR1 is SGHTA, CDR2 FQGNSA. V lost 0 bases, J lost 3 bases, and 0 bases stayed unmatched.

The chain couples TRBV5-6 to TRBJ1-5; 8 nucleotides agree with TRBD1. After removal of 2 bases from V and 4 bases from J, the junction contained 5 bases not matched to a gene. CDR3 length equals 15 residues. Per germline, CDR1 SGHDT and CDR2 YYEEEE. CDR3 region: CASSFGDRQNQPQHF. The DNA of the CDR3 is TGTGCCAGCAGCTTCGGGGACAGGCAGAATCAGCCCCAGCATTTT.

This clone was seen just once. The rearrangement uses TRBV23-1 and TRBJ1-4; 10 bases are shared with TRBD1. TRBV23-1 counts as an open reading frame of uncertain function. The ends lost 3 bases at V and 3 bases at J; junction bases unmatched: 10. The CDR3 is 18 amino acids. The CDR3 coding sequence is TGCGCCAGCAGTCACCCACGACAGGGGGCATTTGCTAATGAAAAACTGTTTTTT. It is translated as CASSHPRQGAFANEKLFF.

The chain joins TRBV13 to TRBJ1-2; D might be TRBD1 (6 bases). The CDR3 consists of 14 residues. The V end was cut by 4 bases, the J end by 5 bases, with 14 bases between. Germline CDR1 is PRHDT and CDR2 is FYEKMQ (reference sequence). The CDR3 protein is CASSSLQGYYGYTF. Here the CDR3 DNA reads TGTGCCAGCAGCTCCCTACAGGGATATTATGGCTACACCTTC.

This sequence joins TRBV7-2 and TRBJ1-2; D is unclear. CDR1 is SGHTA and CDR2 is FQGNSA in the germline V gene. The CDR3 has 15 amino acids. Trimming removed 2 bases from V and 2 bases from J, with 12 bases in between. The CDR3 loop reads CASSLSAQYNYGYTF. The CDR3 nucleotides read TGTGCCAGCAGCTTAAGTGCCCAGTACAACTATGGCTACACCTTC. Based on the CDR3 plus reference TRBV7-2 and TRBJ1-2, the full variable domain is GAGVSQSPSNKVTEKGKDVELRCDPISGHTALYWYRQSLGQGLEFLIYFQGNSAPDKSGLPSDRFSAERTGGSVSTLTIQRTQQEDSAVYLCASSLSAQYNYGYTFGSGTRLTVV.

The CDR3 here is CASSLREVGETQYF. The DNA of the CDR3 is TGTGCCAGCAGTTTGAGGGAGGTCGGGGAGACCCAGTACTTC. V and J are TRBV28 and TRBJ2-5; D possibly corresponds to TRBD2 (6 bases). The germline gives CDR1 MDHEN, CDR2 SYDVKM. The CDR3 contains 14 residues. Trimming removed 3 bases at V and 5 bases at J, with 13 bases between. The full variable domain, with the rest looked up from reference TRBV28 and TRBJ2-5, is DVKVTQSSRYLVKRTGEKVFLECVQDMDHENMFWYRQDPGLGLRLIYFSYDVKMKEKGDIPEGYSVSREKKERFSLILESASTNQTSMYLCASSLREVGETQYFGPGTRLLVL.

This clone was counted a single time. This chain uses TRBV7-2 with TRBJ1-2; 8 bases map to TRBD1. Germline assignment: CDR1 SGHTA and CDR2 FQGNSA. The CDR3 is 13 amino acids. J was trimmed by 5 bases and V by 5 bases; bases with no gene match: 4. This CDR3 is CASSDRGRYGYTF. In DNA form, the CDR3 reads TGTGCCAGCAGCGACAGGGGTAGATATGGCTACACCTTC.

The chain employs TRBV5-1 and TRBJ1-1; TRBD1 matches 7 bases. After removal of 3 bases from V and 5 bases from J, the junction contained 7 bases not matched to a gene. The CDR3 is 14 amino acids. The germline V gene encodes CDR1 SGHRS and CDR2 YFSETQ. DNA for the CDR3: TGCGCCAGCAGCTCCCAGGGGGGTCAGACTGAAGCTTTCTTT. Its protein product is CASSSQGGQTEAFF. The variable domain in full, completed from reference TRBV5-1 and TRBJ1-1, reads KAGVTQTPRYLIKTRGQQVTLSCSPISGHRSVSWYQQTPGQGLQFLFEYFSETQRNKGNFPGRFSGRQFSNSRSEMNVSTLELGDSALYLCASSSQGGQTEAFFGQGTRLTVV.

The chain joins TRBV6-5 to TRBJ1-6; D is unclear. Trimming left V 4 bases short and J 0 bases short, with 10 bases between. The CDR3 loop spans 16 amino acids. CDR1 MNHEY and CDR2 SVGAGI come from the germline V gene. The CDR3 protein is CASSWSLSSYNSPLHF. The CDR3 region has the DNA TGTGCCAGCAGTTGGTCCTTGAGCTCCTATAATTCACCCCTCCACTTT.